Listed below are T cell receptor beta chains from one sample, sequenced in a study of T cell repertoires in cytomegalovirus infection. Their cognate antigens are unknown. TCRdb ran MiXCR on the reads and lists one entry per CDR3 protein. The data hold about 310,000 distinct CDR3 sequences, with around a quarter observed a single time. Specimen: cultured PBMCs, collected from culture after CMV antigen stimulation. Receptor source: a human donor in good health (CMV status not recorded). Some clones in this sample may be carry-over from other donors' samples. Each CDR3 is given with its conserved first and last residue. D genes are given only for firm matches. Clone size is given for some rows only: seen once, a few or many times, or a class if the clone is expanded.

cdr3_aa: CASSHPGQGFYEQFF
cdr3_nt: TGCGCCAGCAGCCACCCGGGACAGGGTTTCTATGAGCAGTTCTTC
d_call: TRBD1
j_call: TRBJ2-1
v_call: TRBV4-3
clone_size: -

cdr3_aa: CAISESGPGSTDTQYF
cdr3_nt: TGTGCCATCAGTGAGTCTGGGCCAGGGAGCACAGATACGCAGTATTTT
d_call: -
j_call: TRBJ2-3
v_call: TRBV10-3
clone_size: -

cdr3_aa: CASSSRWWEDTYNEQFF
cdr3_nt: TGTGCCAGCAGCTCCCGGTGGTGGGAGGATACCTACAATGAGCAGTTCTTC
d_call: -
j_call: TRBJ2-1
v_call: TRBV7-8
clone_size: -

cdr3_aa: CASSAQGVDSPLHF
cdr3_nt: TGTGCCAGCAGCGCACAGGGAGTCGATTCACCCCTCCACTTT
d_call: -
j_call: TRBJ1-6
v_call: TRBV7-9
clone_size: -

cdr3_aa: CASSLVSPSYGYTF
cdr3_nt: TGTGCCAGCAGCTTGGTTTCTCCAAGCTATGGCTACACCTTC
d_call: -
j_call: TRBJ1-2
v_call: TRBV5-6
clone_size: -

cdr3_aa: CASSSRMNTEAFF
cdr3_nt: TGTGCCAGCAGCTCTCGCATGAACACTGAAGCTTTCTTT
d_call: -
j_call: TRBJ1-1
v_call: TRBV7-2
clone_size: many

cdr3_aa: CASSLFPPNYGYTF
cdr3_nt: TGTGCCAGCAGCTTATTCCCGCCTAACTATGGCTACACCTTC
d_call: -
j_call: TRBJ1-2
v_call: TRBV7-2
clone_size: -

cdr3_aa: CASSYSTGHSGNTIYF
cdr3_nt: TGTGCCAGCAGTTACTCGACAGGGCACTCTGGAAACACCATATATTTT
d_call: TRBD1
j_call: TRBJ1-3
v_call: TRBV6-5
clone_size: -

cdr3_aa: CASTLSQNSYNEQFF
cdr3_nt: TGTGCCAGCACCCTAAGTCAGAATTCCTACAATGAGCAGTTCTTC
d_call: -
j_call: TRBJ2-1
v_call: TRBV7-2
clone_size: many

cdr3_aa: CASSLLDGGEQYF
cdr3_nt: TGTGCCAGCAGCCTCCTTGACGGGGGCGAGCAGTACTTC
d_call: -
j_call: TRBJ2-7
v_call: TRBV12-3/TRBV12-4
clone_size: -

cdr3_aa: CASRRTGGAGNTEAFF
cdr3_nt: TGTGCCAGCAGGCGAACAGGGGGCGCGGGGAACACTGAAGCTTTCTTT
d_call: TRBD1
j_call: TRBJ1-1
v_call: TRBV7-2
clone_size: many

cdr3_aa: CASSSSGTRLYNEQFF
cdr3_nt: TGTGCCAGCAGCTCGTCCGGGACTAGACTATACAATGAGCAGTTCTTC
d_call: TRBD2
j_call: TRBJ2-1
v_call: TRBV5-4
clone_size: -

cdr3_aa: CASSRIGTGLSGANVLTF
cdr3_nt: TGTGCCAGCAGCCGAATCGGGACAGGGCTCTCTGGGGCCAACGTCCTGACTTTC
d_call: TRBD1
j_call: TRBJ2-6
v_call: TRBV7-2
clone_size: many

cdr3_aa: CASHSTSGEVDTQYF
cdr3_nt: TGTGCCAGTCATTCGACTAGCGGGGAAGTAGATACGCAGTATTTT
d_call: TRBD2
j_call: TRBJ2-3
v_call: TRBV19
clone_size: once

cdr3_aa: CASSFYGQGDGYTF
cdr3_nt: TGTGCCAGCAGCTTCTACGGACAGGGAGATGGCTACACCTTC
d_call: TRBD1
j_call: TRBJ1-2
v_call: TRBV27
clone_size: -

cdr3_aa: CASSQWGQGINEQFF
cdr3_nt: TGCGCCAGCAGCCAATGGGGACAGGGGATTAATGAGCAGTTCTTC
d_call: TRBD1
j_call: TRBJ2-1
v_call: TRBV4-3
clone_size: -

cdr3_aa: CASSSRPQVRYEQYF
cdr3_nt: TGTGCCAGCAGTTCCCGGCCACAGGTCCGATACGAGCAGTACTTC
d_call: -
j_call: TRBJ2-7
v_call: TRBV6-5
clone_size: few

cdr3_aa: CASSQGPVYEQYF
cdr3_nt: TGTGCCAGCAGTCAGGGACCAGTCTACGAGCAGTACTTC
d_call: -
j_call: TRBJ2-7
v_call: TRBV6-2/TRBV6-3
clone_size: -

cdr3_aa: CASSPRVDEQFF
cdr3_nt: TGTGCCAGCAGTCCCCGGGTAGATGAGCAGTTCTTC
d_call: -
j_call: TRBJ2-1
v_call: TRBV2
clone_size: few

cdr3_aa: CASSLGGVAGVSYEQYF
cdr3_nt: TGTGCCAGCAGCTTAGGAGGGGTGGCCGGTGTCTCCTACGAGCAGTACTTC
d_call: -
j_call: TRBJ2-7
v_call: TRBV7-9
clone_size: few

cdr3_aa: CASGRRNPNEKLFF
cdr3_nt: TGTGCCAGCGGTCGACGGAACCCTAATGAAAAACTGTTTTTT
d_call: -
j_call: TRBJ1-4
v_call: TRBV6-2/TRBV6-3
clone_size: -

cdr3_aa: CASSLRDRGLLAKNIQYF
cdr3_nt: TGTGCCAGCAGCCTACGGGACAGGGGGCTCCTAGCCAAAAACATTCAGTACTTC
d_call: TRBD1
j_call: TRBJ2-4
v_call: TRBV7-8
clone_size: many

cdr3_aa: CASSATSGSSYEQYF
cdr3_nt: TGTGCCAGCAGTGCGACTAGCGGGAGCTCCTACGAGCAGTACTTC
d_call: TRBD2
j_call: TRBJ2-7
v_call: TRBV6-1
clone_size: many

cdr3_aa: CASSPRGRERLAHSYEQYF
cdr3_nt: TGTGCCAGCAGCCCCCGCGGGAGAGAAAGACTAGCGCACTCCTACGAGCAGTACTTC
d_call: TRBD2
j_call: TRBJ2-7
v_call: TRBV11-2
clone_size: -

cdr3_aa: CAITTSGRSRGNEQFF
cdr3_nt: TGTGCCATCACGACTAGCGGGAGATCTCGGGGCAATGAGCAGTTCTTC
d_call: TRBD2
j_call: TRBJ2-1
v_call: TRBV10-3
clone_size: -

cdr3_aa: CASSTGTRITDTQYF
cdr3_nt: TGTGCCAGCAGCACCGGGACTAGGATCACAGATACGCAGTATTTT
d_call: TRBD2
j_call: TRBJ2-3
v_call: TRBV6-6
clone_size: few

cdr3_aa: CASSLGVYGGRSHNEQFF
cdr3_nt: TGTGCCAGCAGCTTAGGCGTCTATGGCGGAAGAAGTCACAATGAGCAGTTCTTC
d_call: -
j_call: TRBJ2-1
v_call: TRBV7-9
clone_size: -

cdr3_aa: CASSQGLADLPLADEQFF
cdr3_nt: TGTGCCAGCAGCCAAGGACTAGCGGATCTTCCCTTAGCGGATGAGCAGTTCTTC
d_call: TRBD2
j_call: TRBJ2-1
v_call: TRBV6-5
clone_size: -

cdr3_aa: CASSWGGGEQYF
cdr3_nt: TGTGCCAGCAGTTGGGGAGGGGGCGAGCAGTACTTC
d_call: -
j_call: TRBJ2-7
v_call: TRBV6-5
clone_size: few

cdr3_aa: CASTSYRSSGGNEQFF
cdr3_nt: TGTGCCAGCACCTCTTATAGGTCTAGCGGGGGCAATGAGCAGTTCTTC
d_call: TRBD2
j_call: TRBJ2-1
v_call: TRBV5-4
clone_size: few

cdr3_aa: CASSSQGNYGYTF
cdr3_nt: TGTGCCAGCAGCTCTCAGGGGAACTATGGCTACACCTTC
d_call: -
j_call: TRBJ1-2
v_call: TRBV7-9
clone_size: many

cdr3_aa: CASSSRTSGNPNPYNEQFF
cdr3_nt: TGTGCCAGCAGTTCCCGGACTAGCGGGAACCCTAACCCCTACAATGAGCAGTTCTTC
d_call: TRBD2
j_call: TRBJ2-1
v_call: TRBV12-3/TRBV12-4
clone_size: few

cdr3_aa: CASTDRGLPTKAFF
cdr3_nt: TGTGCCAGTACCGACCGAGGGCTGCCCACTAAAGCTTTCTTT
d_call: -
j_call: TRBJ1-1
v_call: TRBV19
clone_size: few

cdr3_aa: CASAGQGGNTEAFF
cdr3_nt: TGTGCTTCAGCGGGACAGGGCGGGAACACTGAAGCTTTCTTT
d_call: TRBD1
j_call: TRBJ1-1
v_call: TRBV12-3/TRBV12-4
clone_size: -

cdr3_aa: CASNRKAGGPEQFF
cdr3_nt: TGTGCCAGCAATAGAAAGGCGGGAGGCCCGGAGCAGTTCTTC
d_call: TRBD2
j_call: TRBJ2-1
v_call: TRBV6-2/TRBV6-3
clone_size: few

cdr3_aa: CASSHRVMNTEAFF
cdr3_nt: TGTGCCAGTTCCCACAGGGTGATGAACACTGAAGCTTTCTTT
d_call: -
j_call: TRBJ1-1
v_call: TRBV19
clone_size: many

cdr3_aa: CASKRGGQERAFF
cdr3_nt: TGTGCCAGCAAGAGAGGGGGACAGGAGAGGGCTTTCTTT
d_call: TRBD1
j_call: TRBJ1-1
v_call: TRBV7-8
clone_size: few

cdr3_aa: CSGWGERELYNEQFF
cdr3_nt: TGCAGCGGGTGGGGAGAGCGGGAGTTATACAATGAGCAGTTCTTC
d_call: TRBD2
j_call: TRBJ2-1
v_call: TRBV29-1
clone_size: -

cdr3_aa: CASSPENRIGNTIYF
cdr3_nt: TGTGCCAGCAGCCCGGAGAATCGCATTGGAAACACCATATATTTT
d_call: -
j_call: TRBJ1-3
v_call: TRBV11-1
clone_size: -

cdr3_aa: CSVVQGTYGYTF
cdr3_nt: TGCAGCGTTGTACAGGGAACCTATGGCTACACCTTC
d_call: -
j_call: TRBJ1-2
v_call: TRBV29-1
clone_size: -

cdr3_aa: CASSLGGRNHEQFF
cdr3_nt: TGTGCCAGCAGCTTAGGCGGGAGGAATCATGAGCAGTTCTTC
d_call: TRBD2
j_call: TRBJ2-1
v_call: TRBV7-2
clone_size: many

cdr3_aa: CASILGSGRGFSGANVLTF
cdr3_nt: TGTGCCAGCATCCTGGGATCGGGTCGCGGATTTTCTGGGGCCAACGTCCTGACTTTC
d_call: -
j_call: TRBJ2-6
v_call: TRBV6-2/TRBV6-3
clone_size: many

cdr3_aa: CASSGTSVGRTQYF
cdr3_nt: TGTGCCAGCAGTGGTACTAGCGTCGGTCGTACGCAGTATTTT
d_call: TRBD2
j_call: TRBJ2-3
v_call: TRBV28
clone_size: few

cdr3_aa: CASTRGGAGETQYF
cdr3_nt: TGTGCCAGCACCCGTGGGGGGGCGGGCGAGACCCAGTACTTC
d_call: -
j_call: TRBJ2-5
v_call: TRBV7-2
clone_size: -

cdr3_aa: CASSRSGRAGNEQFF
cdr3_nt: TGTGCCAGCTCACGTAGCGGGAGGGCTGGCAATGAGCAGTTCTTC
d_call: TRBD2
j_call: TRBJ2-1
v_call: TRBV18
clone_size: few

cdr3_aa: CASSLGRGSTGNTIYF
cdr3_nt: TGTGCCAGCAGTTTAGGTCGGGGATCGACTGGAAACACCATATATTTT
d_call: -
j_call: TRBJ1-3
v_call: TRBV12-3/TRBV12-4
clone_size: many

cdr3_aa: CASSLARSQETQYF
cdr3_nt: TGTGCCAGCAGTTTAGCGCGGTCCCAAGAGACCCAGTACTTC
d_call: -
j_call: TRBJ2-5
v_call: TRBV12-3/TRBV12-4
clone_size: -